A selection of T cell receptor beta chains follows, all from one sample in a study of shared clonotypes between healthy human individuals. Assay used: immunoSEQ multiplex PCR; TCRdb lists only in-frame clones, some missing. Of roughly 2.5 million clones listed, 85% to 95% are singletons. The sample taken for sequencing was naive CD4+ T cells sorted from blood. The receptors shown here come from a man between 18 and 29 years old in good health. Both conserved end residues are part of each CDR3. The order of the fields is D gene, J gene, clone size, V gene, CDR3 DNA, CDR3 protein. D genes are given only for firm matches. Part of the rows lack a size; the others show once, few, many or a class for expanded clones.

- TRBJ1-6 - TRBV7-9 TGTGCCAGCAGCTTAGCCAGGAGCTCCTATAATTCACCCCTCCACTTT CASSLARSSYNSPLHF
- TRBJ1-1 - TRBV2 TGTGCCAGCAGTGGTGTTCAGGGTGGGAACACTGAAGCTTTCTTT CASSGVQGGNTEAFF
- TRBJ2-2 - TRBV2 TGTGCCAGCACGAGGGGTACCCCCCCTCCCGGGGAGCTGTTTTTT CASTRGTPPPGELFF
- TRBJ1-1 - TRBV6-5 TGTGCCAGCAGCCCGGGACTCATGAACACTGAAGCTTTCTTT CASSPGLMNTEAFF
- TRBJ2-2 - TRBV6-5 TGTGCCAGTCAGGGATCCGGGGAGCTGTTTTTT CASQGSGELFF
- TRBJ2-6 - TRBV9 TGTGCCAGCAGCCCCAGGGAGCAGGGGGAGGTGGGGGCCAACGTCCTGACTTTC CASSPREQGEVGANVLTF
- TRBJ1-5 once TRBV19 TGTGCCAGTAGTATAGGGATCGTTTGGCAGGGAACTCAGCCCCAGCATTTT CASSIGIVWQGTQPQHF
- TRBJ1-1 - TRBV5-4 TGTGCCAGCAGCTTGCAGGGAAACAGGGCTGAAGCTTTCTTT CASSLQGNRAEAFF
- TRBJ2-3 - TRBV5-1 TGCGCCAGCAGCGCCTCAACAGGTGCGGATACGCAGTATTTT CASSASTGADTQYF
- TRBJ1-6 - TRBV18 TGTGCCAGCTCACTTTCGACAGCGGGGGATTCACCCCTCCACTTT CASSLSTAGDSPLHF
TRBD2 TRBJ2-7 - TRBV10-3 TGTGCCATCAGTGAGTCGACGCTAGCGGGCCTCCCTAAGCAGTACTTC CAISESTLAGLPKQYF
- TRBJ1-3 - TRBV11-3 TGTGCCAGCAGCCATTCCGGGACCGTCTCTGGAAACACCATATATTTT CASSHSGTVSGNTIYF
TRBD2 TRBJ2-2 - TRBV6-5 TGTGCCAGCAGAGCGGGACTCTTTCCTCCCGGGGAGCTGTTTTTT CASRAGLFPPGELFF
- TRBJ1-5 - TRBV27 TGTGCCAGCAGGCTCGGGTCCGATAGCAATCAGCCCCAGCATTTT CASRLGSDSNQPQHF